These T cell receptor beta chains were read from a single sample in a study of shared clonotypes between healthy human individuals. Sequencing used immunoSEQ multiplex PCR; TCRdb keeps in-frame clones, though not all of them. Here the sample spans some 470,000 clones, over 60% being singletons. The sequenced sample consisted of PBMCs. Receptor source: a woman aged 35 to 49 in good health. Some clones in this sample may be carry-over from other donors' samples. The CDR3 runs from the conserved cysteine through the conserved F or W. The order of the fields is CDR3 protein, CDR3 DNA, V gene, clone size, D gene, J gene. D genes are given only for firm matches. Clone size is stated in some rows and not others, as once, few, many or a class when expanded.

CDR3 protein: CASSLYREQETQYF
CDR3 DNA: TGTGCCAGCAGTTTATACAGGGAACAAGAGACCCAGTACTTC
V gene: TRBV27
clone size: .
D gene: .
J gene: TRBJ2-5

CDR3 protein: CASSAGSGQETQYF
CDR3 DNA: TGCGCCAGCAGCGCTGGTAGCGGCCAAGAGACCCAGTACTTC
V gene: TRBV5-1
clone size: .
D gene: .
J gene: TRBJ2-5

CDR3 protein: CASSHRTGAYEQYF
CDR3 DNA: TGTGCCAGCAGCCATAGGACAGGGGCCTACGAGCAGTACTTC
V gene: TRBV5-8
clone size: .
D gene: TRBD1
J gene: TRBJ2-7

CDR3 protein: CASDPLDVRRVPVVSQYF
CDR3 DNA: TGTGCCAGTGACCCCCTTGATGTCCGCAGGGTTCCCGTCGTATCGCAGTACTTC
V gene: TRBV19
clone size: .
D gene: .
J gene: TRBJ2-7

CDR3 protein: CAWSSRGGWTEAFF
CDR3 DNA: TGTGCCTGGAGTTCGAGGGGCGGCTGGACTGAAGCTTTCTTT
V gene: TRBV30
clone size: .
D gene: .
J gene: TRBJ1-1

CDR3 protein: CASSLGLGTQNEKLFF
CDR3 DNA: TGTGCCAGCAGCTTAGGGTTAGGGACACAGAATGAAAAACTGTTTTTT
V gene: TRBV11-2
clone size: .
D gene: .
J gene: TRBJ1-4

CDR3 protein: CASSQDWVTPVLQETQYF
CDR3 DNA: TGTGCCAGCAGCCAAGATTGGGTAACCCCAGTGCTTCAAGAGACCCAGTACTTC
V gene: TRBV4-2
clone size: few
D gene: .
J gene: TRBJ2-5

CDR3 protein: CASSVDATGEEEQYF
CDR3 DNA: TGTGCCAGCAGCGTAGATGCGACAGGGGAGGAGGAGCAGTACTTC
V gene: TRBV9
clone size: .
D gene: TRBD1
J gene: TRBJ2-7

CDR3 protein: CASREPTSGRNIQYF
CDR3 DNA: TGTGCCAGCAGGGAACCTACTAGCGGGAGGAACATTCAGTACTTC
V gene: TRBV2
clone size: .
D gene: TRBD2
J gene: TRBJ2-4

CDR3 protein: CASSQGGSGNIQYF
CDR3 DNA: TGCGCCAGCAGCCAAGGGGGGTCGGGGAACATTCAGTACTTC
V gene: TRBV4-3
clone size: .
D gene: .
J gene: TRBJ2-4

CDR3 protein: CASSQDQWAAEKLFF
CDR3 DNA: TGCGCCAGCAGCCAAGATCAATGGGCGGCAGAAAAACTGTTTTTT
V gene: TRBV4-3
clone size: .
D gene: .
J gene: TRBJ1-4

CDR3 protein: CASSKGLPTGELFF
CDR3 DNA: TGTGCCAGTAGTAAGGGACTACCTACCGGGGAGCTGTTTTTT
V gene: TRBV19
clone size: .
D gene: TRBD2
J gene: TRBJ2-2

CDR3 protein: CASSEAQAGDTYNEQFF
CDR3 DNA: TGTGCCAGCAGTGAAGCGCAAGCGGGAGACACCTACAATGAGCAGTTCTTC
V gene: TRBV2
clone size: few
D gene: TRBD2
J gene: TRBJ2-1

CDR3 protein: CASTQVTTSYEQYF
CDR3 DNA: TGTGCCAGCACCCAGGTGACTACCTCCTACGAGCAGTACTTC
V gene: TRBV6-1
clone size: many
D gene: .
J gene: TRBJ2-7

CDR3 protein: CASSDRTGSSYEQYF
CDR3 DNA: TGCGCCAGCAGTGATCGGACAGGGAGCTCCTACGAGCAGTACTTC
V gene: TRBV10-2
clone size: few
D gene: TRBD1
J gene: TRBJ2-7

CDR3 protein: CASISGRSGSVQYF
CDR3 DNA: TGTGCCAGCATTTCAGGACGTAGCGGGAGCGTGCAGTATTTT
V gene: TRBV28
clone size: .
D gene: TRBD2
J gene: TRBJ2-3

CDR3 protein: CASSFPIAGGPLEVGTDTQYF
CDR3 DNA: TGTGCCAGCAGTTTCCCCATAGCGGGAGGGCCCTTGGAAGTCGGCACAGATACGCAGTATTTT
V gene: TRBV28
clone size: few
D gene: TRBD2
J gene: TRBJ2-3

CDR3 protein: CASSVAPTSGRAGELFF
CDR3 DNA: TGTGCCAGCAGCGTAGCCCCGACTAGCGGGAGGGCTGGGGAGCTGTTTTTT
V gene: TRBV9
clone size: .
D gene: TRBD2
J gene: TRBJ2-2

CDR3 protein: CASSFLQGYGYTF
CDR3 DNA: TGTGCCAGCAGCTTCTTACAGGGCTATGGCTACACCTTC
V gene: TRBV5-8
clone size: .
D gene: .
J gene: TRBJ1-2

CDR3 protein: CASSLLAGGAGELFF
CDR3 DNA: TGTGCCAGCAGTCTCCTAGCGGGAGGTGCCGGGGAGCTGTTTTTT
V gene: TRBV6-1
clone size: .
D gene: TRBD2
J gene: TRBJ2-2

CDR3 protein: CASSTGLARDTQYF
CDR3 DNA: TGTGCCAGCAGCACGGGACTAGCGAGAGATACGCAGTATTTT
V gene: TRBV7-9
clone size: .
D gene: TRBD2
J gene: TRBJ2-3